This TCR beta chain was retrieved from a study of cytomegalovirus exposure and HLA in healthy donors. The PCR employed 60 Vbeta primers together with 13 Jbeta primers. Assay: immunoSEQ multiplex PCR; the TCRdb copy retains only in-frame clones and omits some. This sample's clone table lists over 100,000 clones. Per the germline V gene, CDR1 is LGHNA and CDR2 is YNFKEQ. V shed 0 bases, J shed 8 bases, and the junction held 4 bases outside the gene matches. There are 15 residues in the CDR3. The sequence was obtained from a man between 25 and 39 years old in good health and CMV-seronegative. Sequenced: PBMCs. This chain connects TRBV4-2 to TRBJ1-2; 12 bases are a match to TRBD1. The CDR3 DNA reads as TGTGCCAGCAGCCAAGAGGGACAGGGGGCAGGCGGCTACACCTTC. Amino acids: CASSQEGQGAGGYTF.